This T cell receptor (beta chain) was captured by sequencing in a study of shared clonotypes between healthy human individuals (dated by TCRdb to about 2020). A note on the overall study: A few men and a couple of women, aged 18 to 49 years, made up the cohort. Per donor, three plates each were used for CD4 naive and CD4 memory, two for CD8 naive, and one for CD8 memory. Blood TCR repertoires of four to six healthy adults were deeply sequenced to estimate repertoire size and the extent of clonotype sharing between individuals. To increase sequencing depth and limit assay-specific biases, TCR repertoire library preparation and sequencing were carried out by different laboratories using diverse techniques. Per donor, leukapheresis produced somewhere between about 0.9 and 9.5 billion PBMCs. Beyond this particular receptor, the publication reports: Even with the large sequencing depth, rarefaction of the sorted-subset datasets indicated that sequencing was incomplete. Sampling was restricted to blood, and TCR repertoires in tissues likely differ from the TCR repertoires found in blood. The genetic and exposure-history diversity represented was limited by the small number of donors. Approximately 5% of naive CD4, approximately 3.7% of naive CD8, 2.3% of memory CD4, and 0.4% of memory CD8 clonotypes were shared across a few donors. Based on pairwise subsampling, the degree of clonotype sharing among donors was expected to be affected by sequencing depth. Compared with non-shared clonotypes, clonotypes shared by all four sorted-subset donors had higher generation probabilities. Naive subsets generally had larger estimated clonotype richness than memory subsets did.

For the CD8 naive samples, CD45RO-negative cells were positively selected for CCR7, yielding a CD45RA+CCR7+ population from which TemRA cells were excluded. The donors were healthy, HIV-negative adults with no recently reported acute infections or vaccinations. Every donor was a Caucasian adult living in Nashville, Tennessee, USA. After blood collection by leukapheresis, PBMCs were isolated using Ficoll-Histopaque density gradient centrifugation and then cryopreserved in the vapor phase of liquid nitrogen. Analytical flow cytometry was used to check the purity and quantity of each magnetically sorted T cell population. Genomic DNA was isolated from every sorted fraction and measured by UV absorbance on a Nanodrop 2000c. Trimming accounts for 1 base at V and 8 bases at J, while the number of junction bases matched to no gene is 9. The CDR3 goes from the cysteine to the phenylalanine over 16 residues. The retained sequence is limited to the CDR3, 48 bases, with the frame set at the first base. CDR1 and CDR2 (SGHRS, YFSETQ) derive from the germline V gene.

Points on this clone: Its antigen is unknown. No clone much larger than this one lies a single base away; base qualities are absent.

TCR CDR3 regions were amplified from genomic DNA by multiplex PCR using the deep immunoSEQ assay. Genomic DNA extracted from each cell subset was distributed evenly over all wells of several immunoSEQ 96-well plates, and each plate served as one replicate. Each replicate PCR for sorted subsets received 150 to 250 ng genomic DNA, equal to roughly 30,000 T cell genomes. The purified libraries were quantified using a Qubit 3.0 fluorometer, sized with a Bioanalyzer 2100, and then quantified again using the KAPA Library Quantification kit. A separate single-read 150-cycle Illumina NextSeq 550 flow cell was used to sequence each immunoSEQ 96-well plate. The original methods were these. Because the immunoSEQ output held only junctional sequences and lacked quality scores, the filtering could not match the filtering applied to full-length reads. Sequences were annotated with PyIR, a Python wrapper for IgBLAST v1.9, using IMGT germline references to assign V/J genes and CDR3. Reads were removed for weak V/J assignments (E-value above 1e-6), missing CDR3, stop codons, out-of-frame junctions, or ambiguous translated residues. V3J clonotypes were defined by identical inferred V gene, J gene, and CDR3 amino acid sequence. The percentage overlap between two repertoires was calculated by dividing the number of shared unique clonotypes by the size of the smaller repertoire. RTK rarefaction, the Chao1 estimator, and Recon v2.1 estimates of unobserved clonotypes were used to assess repertoire richness. Generation probabilities for all TCRbeta clonotypes obtained by the gDNA method from a few donors were computed using OLGA. The source is immuneACCESS, and TCRdb retained only in-frame sequences with V and J called. Part of the clones is not carried over; for the studies checked, unresolved V genes explain less than half of this, and the remainder is unexplained. The V and J calls and clone size were taken over from that table, and D and trimming were inferred from the DNA. A total of 1.5 million to 2.5 million clones appear in this sample, approximately 94% of them only once. The ten most abundant clones make up 1.2% of the sample.

The chain couples TRBV5-1 to TRBJ2-1; 10 middle bases align to TRBD2. This sequence originates from a man younger than 35 in good health. The sample taken for sequencing was naive CD8+ T cells sorted from blood. In light of the paper, this sample's cell subset or site label describes: CD45RA+CCR7+. The nucleotide sequence is TGCGCCAGCAGCTTGTACAGCGGGAGGGCCAAGCATGAGCAGTTCTTC. Its protein product is CASSLYSGRAKHEQFF.